A single TCR beta chain is shown here with its context. The protocol was immunoSEQ multiplex PCR, while the TCRdb copy is restricted to in-frame clones and leaves out a portion. The repertoire holds some 30,000 clones, with 65% to 80% as singletons. The germline V and J ends were trimmed by 5 bases and 7 bases, with 21 bases remaining between them. This CDR3 has 16 amino acids. Germline V gives CDR1 SEHNR, CDR2 FQNEAQ (reference sequence). The data originate from a study of T cell clonotyping in hematopoietic cell transplantation. Regarding time point: recipient sample about 28 days before transplant, after cytoreduction. Blood collection times were about day -28 and days 30, 100, 180 posttransplant.

This specimen was peripheral blood mononuclear cells, taken before stem cell transplant. The chain uses TRBV7-9 and TRBJ2-1; D is unresolved. This sequence was found in a woman aged 30 to 39 with chronic myeloid leukemia. Some clones in this sample may be carry-over from other donors' samples. CDR3 nucleotide sequence: TGTGCCAGCAGCACCATGGGGTTGGGTCATGGGAATGAGCAGTTCTTC. Protein product: CASSTMGLGHGNEQFF. Full variable domain (remainder filled in from reference TRBV7-9 and TRBJ2-1): DTGVSQNPRHKITKRGQNVTFRCDPISEHNRLYWYRQTLGQGPEFLTYFQNEAQLEKSRLLSDRFSAERPKGSFSTLEIQRTEQGDSAMYLCASSTMGLGHGNEQFFGPGTRLTVL.